Presented here are 29 T cell receptor beta chains from one specimen sequenced in a study of shared clonotypes between healthy human individuals. Assay used: immunoSEQ multiplex PCR; TCRdb lists only in-frame clones, some missing. The sample carries more than 400,000 clones, around 80% recorded once. The source material was PBMCs. These receptors were obtained from a woman aged 40 to 50 in good health. Some clones in this sample may be carry-over from other donors' samples.

This clone was seen only once. Germline and junction disagree at one end, which may indicate a read error. This chain uses TRBV2 with TRBJ2-7; D could derive from TRBD1 or TRBD2 (5 bases each). From germline, CDR1 is SNHLY and CDR2 FYNNEI. The CDR3 is 13 amino acids. In DNA, the CDR3 is TGTGCCAGCAGAGAAGGGACCGCTTACGAGCAGTACTTC. Encoded protein: CASREGTAYEQYF.

The chain employs TRBV10-3 and TRBJ2-5, with D possibly being TRBD1 (5 bases). Trimming took off 0 bases at V and 4 bases at J, with 12 bases between the two ends. This CDR3 contains 15 residues. Germline lookup yields CDR1 ENHRY and CDR2 SYGVKD. CDR3: CAISESGRERETQYF. The CDR3 DNA follows: TGTGCCATCAGTGAGTCCGGCAGGGAACGAGAGACCCAGTACTTC.

The chain combines TRBV19 with TRBJ2-7, with D unclear. The V end was cut by 3 bases, the J end by 1 base, with 10 bases between. The CDR3 totals 14 residues. Per the germline V gene, CDR1 is LNHDA and CDR2 is SQIVND (reference sequence). CDR3: CASSMVWESYEQYF. The CDR3 nucleotides read TGTGCCAGTAGTATGGTCTGGGAATCCTACGAGCAGTACTTC.

This chain joins TRBV6-4 and TRBJ2-3; 8 bases fit TRBD2. The CDR3 sequence is 14 residues long. The ends lost 9 bases at V and 5 bases at J; junction bases unmatched: 10. Germline V gene sequence: CDR1 MRHNA, CDR2 SNTAGT. In nucleotides, the CDR3 is TGTGCCAGGACTTTAGCGGGATCGGTAGATACGCAGTATTTT. This sequence encodes CARTLAGSVDTQYF.

This sequence joins TRBV19 and TRBJ2-7, with a possible D match to TRBD1 (6 bases). The CDR3 sequence is 15 residues long. V shed 4 bases and J shed 4 bases, with 17 bases lying between them. Looked up from germline, CDR1 is LNHDA and CDR2 is SQIVND (reference sequence). The CDR3: CASSTADSRGYEQYF. CDR3 DNA: TGTGCCAGTAGTACCGCGGACAGCCGTGGGTACGAGCAGTACTTC.

This clone came up a few times. Additional DNA sequences in this sample encode the identical CDR3. The genes are TRBV6-4 and TRBJ2-1, with D tentatively TRBD2 (5 bases). The V gene lost 3 bases and the J gene lost 0 bases, with 9 bases spanning the gap. CDR3 length: 15 amino acids. From germline, CDR1 is MRHNA and CDR2 SNTAGT. This chain's CDR3 is CASSERAGSYNEQFF. CDR3 coding DNA: TGTGCCAGCAGTGAAAGGGCGGGCTCCTACAATGAGCAGTTCTTC.

This clone was seen many times. The genes are TRBV9 and TRBJ2-3; D ambiguous. Germline V CDR1 and CDR2: SGDLS, YYNGEE. The CDR3 has 12 amino acids. Trimming took 3 bases from V and 6 from J, leaving 8 bases between them. CDR3 nucleotides: TGTGCCAGCAGCGCGAGCAGCGATACGCAGTATTTT. It codes for CASSASSDTQYF.

The J gene is TRBJ2-7, the V gene TRBV28; 10 positions match TRBD2. This CDR3 spans 14 amino acids. Losses at the gene ends were 6 bases for V and 3 bases for J; bases not matched to a gene: 5. Germline V lookup: CDR1 MDHEN, CDR2 SYDVKM. CDR3 protein: CASRASGSGYEQYF. Written as DNA, the CDR3 is TGTGCCAGCAGGGCTAGCGGGAGCGGCTACGAGCAGTACTTC.

This clone has only one observation. The chain joins TRBV19 to TRBJ1-5; D is perhaps TRBD1 (5 bases). Trimming cost V 5 bases and J 4 bases, with 12 bases left between them. The germline CDR1 and CDR2 sequences are LNHDA and SQIVND (reference sequence). CDR3 length: 14 residues. CDR3 in amino acids: CASSPSQGNQPQHF. For the CDR3, the DNA is TGTGCCAGTAGTCCTAGCCAGGGAAATCAGCCCCAGCATTTT.

The rearrangement uses TRBV2 and TRBJ1-4; TRBD1 might be the D (6 bases). The CDR3 runs to 15 residues. V was clipped by 10 bases and J by 6 bases, with 21 bases between them. Per germline, CDR1 SNHLY and CDR2 FYNNEI. CDR3 loop: CAIRESQGLYEKLFF. The CDR3, as DNA: TGTGCCATCCGAGAGTCTCAGGGGCTTTATGAAAAACTGTTTTTT.

This chain uses TRBV29-1 with TRBJ2-1; 9 bases map to TRBD1. V trimming: 6 bases; J trimming: 4 bases; junction bases outside the gene matches: 7. Looked up from germline, CDR1 is SQVTM and CDR2 is ANQGSEA. CDR3 length: 14 amino acids. The CDR3 bases are TGCAGCGTGAAGGACAGGGGAAAATACAATGAGCAGTTCTTC. Protein: CSVKDRGKYNEQFF.

This clone was picked up one time. The chain uses TRBV5-7 and TRBJ2-1, with 9 bases identical to TRBD2. TRBV5-7 is reported as an ORF; its role is uncertain. The CDR3 length is 16 residues. Trimming removed 5 bases from V and 10 bases from J; junction bases left unmatched: 16. CDR3 DNA sequence: TGTGCCAGCAGGTTACGACTAGCGGCGAATTGGGGAGAGCAGTTCTTC. Its translation: CASRLRLAANWGEQFF.

The V call is TRBV11-2, the J call TRBJ1-5; a possible D gene is TRBD1 (5 bases). The CDR3 is 15 residues long. Trimming took 3 bases from V and 4 from J, leaving 13 bases between them. Germline V gene data show CDR1 as SGHAT and CDR2 as FQNNGV. In DNA form, the CDR3 reads TGTGCCAGCAGCTTTACCCGGGGACGGAATCAGCCCCAGCATTTT. The encoded protein is CASSFTRGRNQPQHF.

This rearrangement joins TRBV28 to TRBJ2-7; the D is unclear. The CDR3 has 14 residues. The V end was cut by 4 bases, the J end by 0 bases, with 10 bases between. Germline CDR1 reads MDHEN; CDR2 reads SYDVKM. This CDR3 reads CASSSPSISYEQYF. Written as DNA, the CDR3 is TGTGCCAGCAGTTCTCCCTCGATCTCCTACGAGCAGTACTTC.

The chain recombines TRBV27 with TRBJ1-4; 9 bases line up with TRBD1. The CDR3 is made up of 15 amino acids. The V and J ends lost 5 bases and 4 bases, in that order; junction bases with no gene match: 5. Germline V gene lookup returns CDR1 MNHEY and CDR2 SMNVEV (reference sequence). The CDR3 reads CASSPWTGVNEKLFF. CDR3 bases: TGTGCCAGCAGTCCCTGGACAGGGGTTAATGAAAAACTGTTTTTT.

This chain links TRBV6-1 with TRBJ2-7; no clear D. Trimming removed 0 bases at V and 4 bases at J, with 10 bases between. From germline, CDR1 is MNHNS and CDR2 SASEGT. CDR3 length equals 14 residues. Written as DNA, the CDR3 is TGTGCCAGCAGTGAAGCGAGAGGAGTTTACGAGCAGTACTTC. Its protein product is CASSEARGVYEQYF.

This clone was seen once. The chain couples TRBV29-1 to TRBJ2-7, with D possibly being TRBD2 (6 bases). Germline V gene data show CDR1 as SQVTM and CDR2 as ANQGSEA. With 4 bases removed from V and 2 bases from J, the gap between germline ends came to 6 bases. The CDR3 loop spans 11 amino acids. Here the CDR3 DNA reads TGCAGCGTTGGGGGGGCCTACGAGCAGTACTTC. As protein: CSVGGAYEQYF.

The rearrangement joins TRBV6-5 to TRBJ2-1; 13 positions agree with TRBD2. The CDR3 loop spans 13 amino acids. With V trimmed by 5 bases and J by 9 bases, 1 base remained unmatched. Germline assignment: CDR1 MNHEY and CDR2 SVGAGI. Written as DNA, the CDR3 is TGTGCCAGCAGTCGACTAGCGGGGGGTGAGCAGTTCTTC. This encodes CASSRLAGGEQFF.

The genes are TRBV5-1 and TRBJ1-2; maybe TRBD1 (6 bases). Trimming removed 0 bases from V and 0 bases from J, with 12 bases in between. Germline values: CDR1 SGHRS, CDR2 YFSETQ. The CDR3 runs 16 residues. The CDR3 loop reads CASSLADSAANYGYTF. The CDR3 DNA reads TGCGCCAGCAGCTTGGCGGACAGTGCGGCTAACTATGGCTACACCTTC.

The sample holds one count of this clone. The genes are TRBV13 and TRBJ2-7; D may be TRBD2 (6 bases). V was trimmed by 8 bases and J by 0 bases, leaving 8 bases between them. The CDR3 sequence is 12 residues long. CDR1 is PRHDT, CDR2 FYEKMQ, per germline (reference sequence). DNA of the CDR3: TGTGCCAGCGGGAGGAGCTCCTACGAGCAGTACTTC. Amino acids: CASGRSSYEQYF. Using reference TRBV13 and TRBJ2-7 for the parts outside the CDR3, the full variable domain is AAGVIQSPRHLIKEKRETATLKCYPIPRHDTVYWYQQGPGQDPQFLISFYEKMQSDKGSIPDRFSAQQFSDYHSELNMSSLELGDSALYFCASGRSSYEQYFGPGTRLTVT.

There are a few counts of this clone. This sequence joins TRBV27 and TRBJ2-1; 10 positions agree with TRBD2. Germline V lookup: CDR1 MNHEY, CDR2 SMNVEV (reference sequence). There are 16 residues in the CDR3. Unmatched junction bases numbered 9, after V lost 2 bases and J lost 8 bases. The CDR3 DNA reads as TGTGCCAGCAGTTTAACGGGACTAGCGCAGGGGCATGAGCAGTTCTTC. The encoded protein is CASSLTGLAQGHEQFF.

The chain has TRBV29-1 and TRBJ2-3, with D uncertain. Germline CDR1 and CDR2: SQVTM and ANQGSEA. The CDR3 length is 12 residues. With 3 bases removed from V and 6 bases from J, the gap between germline ends came to 10 bases. CDR3 coding DNA: TGCAGCGTTGACCAGCTTCGGGATACGCAGTATTTT. Its translation: CSVDQLRDTQYF.

The rearrangement links TRBV28 to TRBJ1-5; D is possibly TRBD1 (6 bases). This CDR3 is 16 amino acids long. Between the trimmed V and J ends, which lost 6 bases and 5 bases, there was a span of 20 bases. Germline CDR1 is MDHEN and CDR2 is SYDVKM. The CDR3 is CASRKSDSFSHQPQHF. Here the CDR3 DNA reads TGTGCCAGCAGGAAATCGGACAGTTTTTCCCATCAGCCCCAGCATTTT.

The rearrangement uses TRBV28 and TRBJ1-6; TRBD1 agrees at 7 bases. V lost 6 bases to trimming and J lost 1 base; unmatched junction nucleotides: 12. The germline V gene has CDR1 MDHEN and CDR2 SYDVKM. The CDR3 sequence is 18 residues long. CDR3 region: CASSKQNYRGSYNSPLHF. The CDR3 coding sequence is TGTGCCAGCAGCAAACAGAACTACAGGGGTTCCTATAATTCACCCCTCCACTTT.

The gene calls are TRBV7-2 and TRBJ2-1, with D unclear. Germline CDR1 and CDR2: SGHTA and FQGNSA. The CDR3 has 13 amino acids. Trimming took off 1 base at V and 8 bases at J, with 9 bases between the two ends. CDR3 sequence (DNA): TGTGCCAGCAGCTTAGTGATCGTGGATGAGCAGTTCTTC. Amino acids: CASSLVIVDEQFF.

The V gene is TRBV7-9, the J gene TRBJ2-7; 8 bases are shared with TRBD1. The germline gives CDR1 SEHNR, CDR2 FQNEAQ (reference sequence). The length of the CDR3 is 15 residues. The V segment lost 6 bases and the J segment 0 bases; nucleotides outside the gene matches: 7. The CDR3 DNA follows: TGTGCCAGCAGACGGACAGGGCTTAACTCCTACGAGCAGTACTTC. Residues: CASRRTGLNSYEQYF.

The rearrangement joins TRBV5-1 to TRBJ2-5, with a possible D match to TRBD2 (7 bases). The CDR3 length is 15 residues. V was pared by 1 base and J by 2 bases, with 12 bases between. Germline CDR1 is SGHRS and CDR2 is YFSETQ. This CDR3 reads CASSLRGGRQETQYF. CDR3 nucleotides: TGCGCCAGCAGCTTGAGGGGGGGCAGGCAAGAGACCCAGTACTTC.

This chain links TRBV6-6 with TRBJ1-5, with D unclear. The germline V gene encodes CDR1 MNHNY and CDR2 SVGAGI (reference sequence). Trimming removed 4 bases at V and 4 bases at J, with 8 bases between. This CDR3 contains 13 residues. The CDR3 DNA sequence: TGTGCCAGCAGTTTTAGGAGAAATCAGCCCCAGCATTTT. Its translation is CASSFRRNQPQHF.

The V call is TRBV30, the J call TRBJ2-5; perhaps TRBD1 as D (5 bases). This CDR3 is 12 amino acids long. Germline CDR1 is GTSNPN and CDR2 is SVGIG (reference sequence). V was trimmed by 2 bases and J by 5 bases, leaving 9 bases between them. The CDR3 spells CAWSSGSETQYF. CDR3 sequence (DNA): TGTGCCTGGAGTTCAGGGTCCGAGACCCAGTACTTC.